These 29 T cell receptor beta chains share one sample of origin, sequenced in a study of shared clonotypes between healthy human individuals. Sequencing used immunoSEQ multiplex PCR; TCRdb keeps in-frame clones, though not all of them. Here the sample spans about 2.1 million clones, 85% to 95% being singletons. CD45RO-negative cells were positively selected for CCR7, leaving out terminally differentiated effector memory CD45RA+ cells. The specimen sequenced was naive CD8+ T cells from PBMCs. Receptors were obtained from a man between 18 and 35 years old in good health. Some clones in this sample may be carry-over from other donors' samples.

This sequence joins TRBV7-9 and TRBJ2-7; 8 bases line up with TRBD1. Trimming at V came to 7 bases and at J to 2 bases, leaving 10 bases not matched to a gene. The CDR3 totals 15 residues. CDR1 is SEHNR and CDR2 is FQNEAQ in the germline V gene (reference sequence). This CDR3 reads CASTSLGDRTYEQYF. The CDR3 coding sequence is TGTGCCAGCACCTCCCTAGGGGACAGGACCTACGAGCAGTACTTC.

The chain carries TRBV27 and TRBJ2-7; 7 bases line up with TRBD1. J lost 1 base, V lost 0 bases, and 9 bases had no gene match. The length of the CDR3 is 17 residues. The germline gives CDR1 MNHEY, CDR2 SMNVEV (reference sequence). The CDR3 region has the DNA TGTGCCAGCAGTTTATCTAATGAGGGGGCGCGGTCCTACGAGCAGTACTTC. This gives the protein CASSLSNEGARSYEQYF.

Remarks on this clone: The sample contains more than one DNA sequence encoding this CDR3. The chain joins TRBV11-2 to TRBJ2-7; D is possibly TRBD1 (5 bases). With 2 bases removed from V and 3 bases from J, the gap between germline ends came to 11 bases. In germline, CDR1 is SGHAT, CDR2 FQNNGV. This CDR3 contains 14 residues. The CDR3 is CASSLSGPSYEQYF. The DNA for the CDR3 is TGTGCCAGCAGCTTATCAGGGCCCAGCTACGAGCAGTACTTC.

This chain joins TRBV30 and TRBJ1-1, with D possibly being TRBD1 (5 bases). The CDR3 runs to 13 residues. Trimming took 4 bases from V and 2 from J, leaving 11 bases between them. The germline V gene encodes CDR1 GTSNPN and CDR2 SVGIG (reference sequence). CDR3: CAWTWGGNTEAFF. CDR3 nucleotides: TGTGCCTGGACCTGGGGGGGAAACACTGAAGCTTTCTTT.

The chain combines TRBV7-9 with TRBJ2-5, with 11 bases lining up with TRBD1. Germline V gives CDR1 SEHNR, CDR2 FQNEAQ (reference sequence). The CDR3 totals 18 residues. V lost 4 bases and J lost 9; bases outside the gene matches: 19. The CDR3 DNA is TGTGCCAGCAGCTCGACCGAGCGGACAGGGGGCCCCCCTCGGGCCCAGTACTTC. The encoded protein is CASSSTERTGGPPRAQYF.

This clone was detected once. CDR3 sequence (DNA): TGTGCCAGCCCCGGGACGGTCCGGGAGACCCAGTACTTC. Protein: CASPGTVRETQYF. The chain combines TRBV7-9 with TRBJ2-5; D could derive from TRBD1 or TRBD2 (5 bases each). V lost 8 bases and J lost 5, with 15 bases in between. CDR1 is SEHNR, CDR2 FQNEAQ, per germline (reference sequence). The CDR3 has 13 residues.

V usage is TRBV7-9 and J usage is TRBJ2-1; 9 bases match TRBD2. V dropped 4 bases and J dropped 7; count of bases not matched to a gene: 14. Per germline, CDR1 SEHNR and CDR2 FQNEAQ (reference sequence). The CDR3 has 17 residues. The chain's CDR3 is CASSSPIAGVEVNEQFF. The CDR3 DNA follows: TGTGCCAGCAGCTCCCCTATAGCGGGGGTGGAAGTGAATGAGCAGTTCTTC.

J is TRBJ2-7 and V is TRBV19; 7 nucleotides align to TRBD2. V gave up 11 bases and J gave up 3 bases; unmatched junction bases: 4. The germline V gene encodes CDR1 LNHDA and CDR2 SQIVND (reference sequence). The CDR3 contains 11 residues. The CDR3 sequence is CAARGGYEQYF. The CDR3 region has the DNA TGTGCCGCCCGCGGGGGCTACGAGCAGTACTTC.

Turning to this clone: The sample carries other DNA sequences with the same CDR3. The genes are TRBV6-5 and TRBJ1-2; a possible D gene is TRBD1 (5 bases). V was clipped by 0 bases and J by 2 bases, with 7 bases between them. Germline CDR1 is MNHEY and CDR2 is SVGAGI. The CDR3 contains 14 residues. As DNA, the CDR3 is TGTGCCAGCAGTTACTCTCCAGGGAACTATGGCTACACCTTC. Translated: CASSYSPGNYGYTF.

This clone was detected only once. The V and J genes are TRBV28 and TRBJ2-3; tentatively, D is TRBD2 (5 bases). The germline V gene encodes CDR1 MDHEN and CDR2 SYDVKM. V was shortened by 6 bases and J by 0 bases, with 16 bases between the two germline ends. The CDR3 runs 16 residues. The CDR3 spells CASSLRTVMSTDTQYF. The DNA for the CDR3 is TGTGCCAGCAGCCTTCGGACTGTAATGAGCACAGATACGCAGTATTTT.

V and J are TRBV27 and TRBJ2-3; 13 positions agree with TRBD2. CDR3 length: 14 residues. CDR1 is MNHEY, CDR2 SMNVEV, per germline (reference sequence). The V segment lost 5 bases and the J segment 8 bases; nucleotides outside the gene matches: 4. The CDR3 region is CASSLRTSGSTQYF. In DNA form, the CDR3 reads TGTGCCAGCAGTCTTCGGACTAGCGGGAGTACGCAGTATTTT.

The rearrangement links TRBV7-9 to TRBJ2-3, with 7 bases that match TRBD1. The CDR3 sequence is 16 residues long. With 2 bases clipped from V and 2 bases from J, the junction kept 7 bases outside the gene matches. Per the germline V gene, CDR1 is SEHNR and CDR2 is FQNEAQ (reference sequence). The DNA of the CDR3 is TGTGCCAGCAGCTTACTAGACAGGGCCGACACAGATACGCAGTATTTT. Translating it yields CASSLLDRADTDTQYF.

This clone is a singleton in its sample. Other DNA sequences in the same sample also yield this CDR3. This chain uses TRBV19 with TRBJ2-7; TRBD2 matches at 10 bases. Germline trimming cut 5 bases from V and 3 bases from J; bases unmatched to any gene: 7. The CDR3 contains 15 residues. Germline V gives CDR1 LNHDA, CDR2 SQIVND (reference sequence). DNA for the CDR3: TGTGCCAGTAGTCCCCGGACTAGCGGAATCTACGAGCAGTACTTC. Translation gives CASSPRTSGIYEQYF.

The chain combines TRBV11-2 with TRBJ1-1; D gene ambiguous. This CDR3 is 13 amino acids long. V was shortened by 5 bases and J by 6 bases, with 13 bases between the two germline ends. Germline V gene data show CDR1 as SGHAT and CDR2 as FQNNGV. The CDR3 reads CASSLLRAPEAFF. The CDR3 bases are TGTGCCAGCAGCCTACTAAGGGCGCCTGAAGCTTTCTTT. Using reference TRBV11-2 and TRBJ1-1 for the parts outside the CDR3, the full variable domain is EAGVAQSPRYKIIEKRQSVAFWCNPISGHATLYWYQQILGQGPKLLIQFQNNGVVDDSQLPKDRFSAERLKGVDSTLKIQPAKLEDSAVYLCASSLLRAPEAFFGQGTRLTVV.

The rearrangement links TRBV7-2 to TRBJ2-2, with D perhaps given as TRBD1 or TRBD2 (5 bases each). The germline V and J ends were trimmed by 5 bases and 7 bases, with 20 bases remaining between them. The CDR3 extends over 16 amino acids. Germline V lookup: CDR1 SGHTA, CDR2 FQGNSA. The CDR3 loop reads CASSGREGPRVGELFF. CDR3 coding DNA: TGTGCCAGCAGCGGCCGCGAGGGACCTCGAGTCGGGGAGCTGTTTTTT.

The rearrangement joins TRBV7-9 to TRBJ2-2, with 10 bases lining up with TRBD1. The ends lost 5 bases at V and 6 bases at J; junction bases unmatched: 9. Germline V gene sequence: CDR1 SEHNR, CDR2 FQNEAQ (reference sequence). The CDR3 is 16 residues long. In nucleotides, the CDR3 is TGTGCCAGCAGCGCCCCGGGACAGGGGCGTCCCGGGGAGCTGTTTTTT. This translates into CASSAPGQGRPGELFF.

This chain uses TRBV5-6 with TRBJ1-1; unclear D gene. Germline V gives CDR1 SGHDT, CDR2 YYEEEE. V was clipped by 7 bases and J by 3 bases, with 13 bases between them. The CDR3 spans 13 residues. The CDR3 DNA reads as TGTGCCAGCTCTTTGTACATTGACACTGAAGCTTTCTTT. As protein: CASSLYIDTEAFF.

This sequence joins TRBV5-1 and TRBJ2-2, with 11 bases matching TRBD2. Losses at the gene ends were 3 bases for V and 3 bases for J; bases not matched to a gene: 4. Germline assignment: CDR1 SGHRS and CDR2 YFSETQ. This CDR3 comprises 16 residues. As DNA, the CDR3 is TGCGCCAGCAGCTCGTTGGGACTAGCGGACACCGGGGAGCTGTTTTTT. Its protein is CASSSLGLADTGELFF.

This clone showed up just a few times. V gene TRBV30 combines with J gene TRBJ1-1; no clear D gene. This CDR3 has 13 amino acids. Between the trimmed V and J ends, which lost 5 bases and 8 bases, there was a span of 18 bases. Per germline, CDR1 GTSNPN and CDR2 SVGIG (reference sequence). The CDR3 DNA follows: TGTGCCTGGGTGGACGGAGGAAAGCGGGAAGCTTTCTTT. Amino acids: CAWVDGGKREAFF.

This clone appeared a few times. The CDR3 sequence: CASSIGRARQPQHF. The CDR3 DNA is TGTGCCAGTAGTATTGGCAGGGCTCGACAGCCCCAGCATTTT. The rearrangement uses TRBV19 and TRBJ1-5, with D perhaps matching TRBD1 (5 bases). V lost 3 bases and J lost 7, with 13 bases in between. The germline V gene encodes CDR1 LNHDA and CDR2 SQIVND (reference sequence). The CDR3 totals 14 residues. Drawing the rest from reference TRBV19 and TRBJ1-5, the complete variable domain is DGGITQSPKYLFRKEGQNVTLSCEQNLNHDAMYWYRQDPGQGLRLIYYSQIVNDFQKGDIAEGYSVSREKKESFPLTVTSAQKNPTAFYLCASSIGRARQPQHFGDGTRLSIL.

This rearrangement joins TRBV4-3 to TRBJ2-1; 12 bases align to TRBD2. The CDR3 has 15 amino acids. V gave up 3 bases and J gave up 5 bases; unmatched junction bases: 2. CDR1 is LGHNA and CDR2 is YSLEER in the germline V gene. The DNA for the CDR3 is TGCGCCAGCAGCCATCGACTAGCGGGGGACAATGAGCAGTTCTTC. Translating it yields CASSHRLAGDNEQFF.

The chain joins TRBV4-1 to TRBJ2-7; 8 positions agree with TRBD1. Per the germline V gene, CDR1 is MGHRA and CDR2 is YSYEKL. The CDR3 is made up of 15 amino acids. J gave up 7 bases and V 5 bases, and 13 bases lay outside the gene matches. CDR3 DNA: TGCGCCAGCAGCTATCAACAGCAGGGGGCCGGGGAGCAGTACTTC. This sequence encodes CASSYQQQGAGEQYF.

J is TRBJ2-1 and V is TRBV9, with 8 positions matching TRBD2. Germline CDR1 reads SGDLS; CDR2 reads YYNGEE. CDR3 size: 16 residues. The trim removed 0 bases at V and 6 bases at J, leaving 8 bases unmatched. This CDR3 reads CASSVGSGRQVNEQFF. CDR3 sequence (DNA): TGTGCCAGCAGCGTAGGGAGCGGGAGACAGGTCAATGAGCAGTTCTTC.

The chain uses TRBV27 and TRBJ1-5; no clear D gene. Deletions cut 2 bases from V and 5 bases from J, with 13 bases between. The CDR3 extends over 15 amino acids. Germline values: CDR1 MNHEY, CDR2 SMNVEV (reference sequence). The CDR3 DNA sequence: TGTGCCAGCAGTTTAACGGGAGGGCCCCATCAGCCCCAGCATTTT. This translates into CASSLTGGPHQPQHF.

As to this clone: The same CDR3 arises from other DNA sequences in this sample as well. V is TRBV27 and J is TRBJ2-7; D not resolved. Germline V gives CDR1 MNHEY, CDR2 SMNVEV (reference sequence). V was clipped by 2 bases and J by 1 base, with 9 bases between them. This CDR3 region has 14 residues. The CDR3: CASSLLGPSYEQYF. The CDR3 DNA follows: TGTGCCAGCAGTTTACTCGGACCTTCCTACGAGCAGTACTTC.

The rearrangement joins TRBV5-1 to TRBJ1-2; 9 nucleotides line up with TRBD1. The V segment lost 7 bases and the J segment 6 bases; nucleotides outside the gene matches: 16. Germline V gives CDR1 SGHRS, CDR2 YFSETQ. The CDR3 contains 16 residues. The CDR3 DNA reads TGCGCCAGCCGGAGGAGGGAACAGGGGGCGCGGGATGGCTACACCTTC. Translated: CASRRREQGARDGYTF. Full variable domain (missing parts from reference TRBV5-1 and TRBJ1-2): KAGVTQTPRYLIKTRGQQVTLSCSPISGHRSVSWYQQTPGQGLQFLFEYFSETQRNKGNFPGRFSGRQFSNSRSEMNVSTLELGDSALYLCASRRREQGARDGYTFGSGTRLTVV.

The rearrangement uses TRBV7-2 and TRBJ2-3; D possibly corresponds to TRBD2 (6 bases). V lost 3 bases and J 6 bases, leaving 13 bases between the germline ends. The germline gives CDR1 SGHTA, CDR2 FQGNSA. The CDR3 is made up of 14 amino acids. The CDR3 DNA follows: TGTGCCAGCAGCTTCACCCACGGGGGTGATACGCAGTATTTT. Its protein product is CASSFTHGGDTQYF.

The gene calls are TRBV19 and TRBJ2-2, with D perhaps given as TRBD1 or TRBD2 (5 bases each). Germline loops: CDR1 LNHDA, CDR2 SQIVND (reference sequence). The CDR3 runs to 14 residues. V gave up 5 bases and J gave up 6 bases, with 13 bases separating them. CDR3 sequence: CASSLDRGAGELFF. As DNA, the CDR3 is TGTGCCAGTAGTCTCGACAGAGGGGCCGGGGAGCTGTTTTTT.

The chain recombines TRBV11-2 with TRBJ2-4; no firm D call. V dropped 0 bases and J dropped 12 bases, with 9 bases sitting between them. The CDR3 consists of 12 residues. Germline CDR1 is SGHAT and CDR2 is FQNNGV. CDR3 amino acids: CASSLDLKDQYF. CDR3 DNA sequence: TGTGCCAGCAGCTTAGATCTGAAGGATCAGTACTTC. Drawing the rest from reference TRBV11-2 and TRBJ2-4, the complete variable domain is EAGVAQSPRYKIIEKRQSVAFWCNPISGHATLYWYQQILGQGPKLLIQFQNNGVVDDSQLPKDRFSAERLKGVDSTLKIQPAKLEDSAVYLCASSLDLKDQYFGAGTRLSVL.